This T cell receptor beta chain was identified in a study of cytomegalovirus exposure and HLA in healthy donors. Overall study results and limits: Per a prior analysis, the majority of TCR beta V segments were productive roughly 87% or roughly 30% of the time. A list of around 160 TCR beta chains associated with cytomegalovirus was given. The classifier reportedly diagnosed cytomegalovirus status with high sensitivity and specificity. In a later analysis, 17,000 or so TCR beta sequences were associated with HLA alleles at 0.05 false discovery rate.

With 60 Vbeta and 13 Jbeta primers, the PCR was carried out. TCRdb's copy holds only in-frame clones and misses some; the assay was immunoSEQ multiplex PCR. This table has 95,000 to 150,000 clones, 60% to 85% appearing once. About this clone: Its cognate antigen is unknown.

This clonotype was sampled from a man under 40 in good health and CMV-seronegative. The sequenced sample consisted of PBMCs.

CDR3 sequence (DNA): TGCGCCAGCAGCCACGAGACAGGGACCTACGAGCAGTACTTC. It specifies CASSHETGTYEQYF. The V call is TRBV4-3, the J call TRBJ2-7, with 7 bases aligning to TRBD1. There are 14 residues in the CDR3. CDR1 is LGHNA, CDR2 YSLEER, per germline. Germline trimming cut 3 bases from V and 2 bases from J; bases unmatched to any gene: 4.